Listed below are T cell receptor beta chains from one sample, sequenced in a study of cytomegalovirus exposure and HLA in healthy donors. The table came from immunoSEQ multiplex PCR; TCRdb's copy has only in-frame clones and leaves some out. The sample carries under 300,000 clones, approximately 83% recorded once. Sequencing was carried out using PBMCs. These receptors all stem from a woman aged 18-35 years in good health and CMV-seronegative. Both conserved end residues are part of each CDR3. D genes are given only for firm matches. Only part of the rows carry a size: once, few, many, or a class if the clone is expanded.

v_gene	j_gene	abundance	d_gene	CDR3nt	CDR3aa
TRBV4-1	TRBJ1-5	NA	NA	TGCGCCAGCAGCCAGGCGGGGGGTGGTTGGCAGCCCCAGCATTTT	CASSQAGGGWQPQHF
TRBV28	TRBJ1-2	NA	TRBD1	TGTGCCAGCAGTTTATTGACAGGGCCATGGAGATATGGCTACACCTTC	CASSLLTGPWRYGYTF
TRBV29-1	TRBJ2-7	NA	NA	TGCAGCGTTGAACTGTCAGGGGAACCCTACGAGCAGTACTTC	CSVELSGEPYEQYF
TRBV12-2	TRBJ2-7	NA	NA	TGTGCAAGTCGCTTAGCGCCCCAGTTCTACGAGCAGTACTTC	CASRLAPQFYEQYF
TRBV28	TRBJ2-7	NA	NA	TGTGCCAGCAGTTTATCACAGAACTACGAGCAGTACTTC	CASSLSQNYEQYF
TRBV11-2	TRBJ2-7	NA	NA	TGTGCCAGCAGGGCTTCGGGGACACACTACGAGCAGTACTTC	CASRASGTHYEQYF
TRBV6-1	TRBJ1-5	NA	NA	TGTGCCAGCAGTGAAGAATTCGACAGCCTAGTACGTCAGCCCCAGCATTTT	CASSEEFDSLVRQPQHF
TRBV6-5	TRBJ2-1	NA	TRBD2	TGTGCCAGCAGTCTGACTAGCGGGGCCCTCGATGAGCAGTTCTTC	CASSLTSGALDEQFF
TRBV7-7	TRBJ2-3	NA	NA	TGTGCTAGCAGCTTAGAACCGGGGACAGATACGCAGTATTTT	CASSLEPGTDTQYF
TRBV30	TRBJ2-5	NA	NA	TGTGCCTGGAGGAGCGACGCCCAAGAGACCCAGTACTTC	CAWRSDAQETQYF
TRBV30	TRBJ2-7	NA	NA	TGTGCCTGGAGTAGAGGATTAAGCTCCTACGAGCAGTACTTC	CAWSRGLSSYEQYF
TRBV19	TRBJ1-2	NA	NA	TGTGCCAGCGGCCCTGCCGGGATAGGTGGCTACACCTTC	CASGPAGIGGYTF
TRBV13	TRBJ2-7	NA	NA	TGTGCCAGCAGCTTAAAGCAGGGGTCTTCCTACGAGCAGTACTTC	CASSLKQGSSYEQYF
TRBV6-1	TRBJ2-2	once	NA	TGTGCCAGCCAGAGGGCTCGAGGCACCGGGGAGCTGTTTTTT	CASQRARGTGELFF
TRBV30	TRBJ2-1	NA	NA	TGTGCCTTATTAGGAGTGAGCTCCTACAATGAGCAGTTCTTC	CALLGVSSYNEQFF
TRBV10-1	TRBJ2-3	NA	TRBD2	TGCGCCAGCCAGCGGGGACTAACTACAGATACGCAGTATTTT	CASQRGLTTDTQYF
TRBV5-1	TRBJ2-2	NA	TRBD2	TGCGCCAGCAGCTTGGGCCTAGCGGGTAACACCGGGGAGCTGTTTTTT	CASSLGLAGNTGELFF
TRBV30	TRBJ2-7	few	TRBD2	TGTGCCTGGGCCGGGACTAGCGTCGCCGAGCAGTACTTC	CAWAGTSVAEQYF
TRBV9	TRBJ2-1	NA	TRBD2	TGTGCCAGCAGCCTAACTAGCGGGGGGGCCAGCGAGCAGTTCTTC	CASSLTSGGASEQFF
TRBV12-5	TRBJ1-4	NA	NA	TGTGCTAGTGGTTTGGTACTTCGGCAGGGTTCTGAAAAACTGTTTTTT	CASGLVLRQGSEKLFF
TRBV6-5	TRBJ1-5	NA	NA	TGTGCCAGCAGTTACCTTCAGGGAAATCAGCCCCAGCATTTT	CASSYLQGNQPQHF
TRBV7-2	TRBJ2-7	once	NA	TGTGCCAGCAGCTTAGAACAGGGACACTATTACGAGCAGTACTTC	CASSLEQGHYYEQYF
TRBV5-5	TRBJ2-7	once	NA	TGTGCCAGCAGCTTGGTCGGGGGTACCCGGTACGAGCAGTACTTC	CASSLVGGTRYEQYF
TRBV4-1	TRBJ2-1	NA	TRBD2	TGCGCCAGCAGCCAAGAACAAGCGGGAGGGGACAATGAGCAGTTCTTC	CASSQEQAGGDNEQFF